Following are 16 T cell receptor beta chains from one sample sequenced in a study of T cells after yellow fever vaccination. TCRdb reprocessed the 5' RACE reads with MiXCR, giving one entry per CDR3 protein. The sample records over 200,000 distinct CDR3 sequences, more than 6.5% being singletons. The sequencing here drew on CD4+ T cells sorted from PBMCs, taken on the day of the yellow fever booster vaccination. Receptor source: a man aged 25-45 years who received the YFV17D yellow fever vaccine.

This clonotype was seen many times. This chain connects TRBV10-2 to TRBJ2-7, with 7 bases lining up with TRBD2. CDR3 size: 17 residues. V trimming: 0 bases; J trimming: 3 bases; junction bases outside the gene matches: 11. Germline V gives CDR1 WSHSY, CDR2 SAAADI. Here the CDR3 DNA reads TGCGCCAGCAGTGAGTCCTACCGGGACTACCGACTCTACGAGCAGTACTTC. This sequence encodes CASSESYRDYRLYEQYF.

This clonotype was counted ten times or more. CDR3 nucleotide sequence: TGTGCCCCCCAGATGGGAACAAACAATGAGCAGTTCTTC. This encodes CAPQMGTNNEQFF. The genes are TRBV28 and TRBJ2-1; unclear D gene. Germline CDR1 is MDHEN and CDR2 is SYDVKM. Deletions cut 11 bases from V and 5 bases from J, with 16 bases between. The CDR3 runs to 13 residues.

This clonotype was counted a few times. This rearrangement joins TRBV7-8 to TRBJ2-1, with TRBD2 identical over 10 bases. Germline V lookup: CDR1 SGHVS, CDR2 FQNEAQ. V lost 1 base to trimming and J lost 4 bases; unmatched junction nucleotides: 4. This CDR3 has 16 amino acids. CDR3 residues: CASSLVSGRAYNEQFF. The CDR3, as DNA: TGTGCCAGCAGCTTAGTGAGCGGGAGGGCATACAATGAGCAGTTCTTC.

This clonotype has a handful of counts. The chain joins TRBV4-3 to TRBJ2-2, with D possibly matching TRBD1 (5 bases). CDR3 size: 15 residues. The V gene's germline CDR1 is LGHNA and CDR2 YSLEER. V gave up 1 base and J gave up 4 bases, with 10 bases separating them. The CDR3: CASSQGGPGTGELFF. As DNA, the CDR3 is TGCGCCAGCAGCCAAGGGGGCCCTGGCACCGGGGAGCTGTTTTTT.

This clonotype was seen a handful of times. J is TRBJ2-4 and V is TRBV9; 9 bases align to TRBD2. CDR3 length equals 17 residues. In germline, CDR1 is SGDLS, CDR2 YYNGEE. V shed 0 bases, J shed 8 bases, and the junction held 12 bases outside the gene matches. This CDR3 reads CASSVGFSGRVRDIQYF. CDR3 bases: TGTGCCAGCAGCGTAGGCTTTAGCGGGAGAGTGCGGGACATTCAGTACTTC.

This clonotype showed up just a few times. The genes are TRBV10-3 and TRBJ2-1; D is undetermined. Trimming left V 0 bases short and J 9 bases short, with 12 bases between. The germline gives CDR1 ENHRY, CDR2 SYGVKD. This CDR3 has 14 amino acids. The DNA for the CDR3 is TGTGCCATCAGTGAGTCGCCCCATCGCACTGAGCAGTTCTTC. Protein product: CAISESPHRTEQFF.

The table lists this clonotype with many counts. The rearrangement joins TRBV7-2 to TRBJ2-7; D call uncertain. This CDR3 is 12 amino acids long. Germline V CDR1 and CDR2: SGHTA, FQGNSA. Between the trimmed V and J ends, which lost 8 bases and 4 bases, there was a span of 12 bases. The CDR3 is CASGRYVYEQYF. The CDR3 DNA follows: TGTGCCAGCGGACGGTATGTTTACGAGCAGTACTTC.

This clonotype occurred a few times. The J gene is TRBJ2-7, the V gene TRBV5-1; 8 positions agree with TRBD1. V gave up 0 bases and J gave up 5 bases; unmatched junction bases: 7. Germline loops: CDR1 SGHRS, CDR2 YFSETQ. The CDR3 sequence is 15 residues long. CDR3 nucleotide sequence: TGCGCCAGCAGCTTGGGGCAGGGGGCCGCCAACGAGCAGTACTTC. This sequence encodes CASSLGQGAANEQYF. Full variable domain (rest looked up from reference TRBV5-1 and TRBJ2-7): KAGVTQTPRYLIKTRGQQVTLSCSPISGHRSVSWYQQTPGQGLQFLFEYFSETQRNKGNFPGRFSGRQFSNSRSEMNVSTLELGDSALYLCASSLGQGAANEQYFGPGTRLTVT.

V is TRBV20-1 and J is TRBJ2-1; maybe TRBD2 (6 bases). Germline CDR1 DFQATT, CDR2 SNEGSKA (reference sequence). The V end lost 5 bases, the J end lost 9 bases, and 23 bases lay between the germline ends. The CDR3 spans 15 residues. The CDR3 reads CSAWGKAGTRSEQFF. CDR3 DNA sequence: TGCAGTGCTTGGGGAAAAGCGGGTACCAGGAGTGAGCAGTTCTTC.

This clonotype has just a few counts. The rearrangement uses TRBV9 and TRBJ2-7; 16 nucleotides line up with TRBD2. Germline V CDR1 and CDR2: SGDLS, YYNGEE. The CDR3 has 15 residues. The V segment lost 4 bases and the J segment 7 bases; nucleotides outside the gene matches: 5. CDR3: CASSIGTSGGGEQYF. CDR3 nucleotide sequence: TGTGCCAGCAGCATCGGGACTAGCGGGGGGGGAGAGCAGTACTTC.

The table lists this clonotype with a few counts. This sequence joins TRBV12-3 or TRBV12-4 and TRBJ1-5; D perhaps matches TRBD1 (5 bases). Trimming took 3 bases from V and 1 from J, leaving 7 bases between them. The CDR3 loop spans 14 amino acids. For the CDR3, the DNA is TGTGCCAGCAGTTTGGACAAGAGCAATCAGCCCCAGCATTTT. Translating gives CASSLDKSNQPQHF.

This clonotype was detected many times. The chain couples TRBV10-2 to TRBJ2-3; 10 positions agree with TRBD1. The germline gives CDR1 WSHSY, CDR2 SAAADI. The CDR3 extends over 13 amino acids. The junction had 4 bases not matched to a gene; V was cut back by 5 bases and J by 8 bases. In DNA form, the CDR3 reads TGCGCCAGCAGTTTCGGACAGGGGGTTACGCAGTATTTT. The encoded protein is CASSFGQGVTQYF.

This clonotype was counted many times. This chain connects TRBV12-3 or TRBV12-4 to TRBJ2-1; unclear D gene. Trimming shortened V by 5 bases and J by 0 bases, and 11 bases separated the two germline ends. CDR3 length: 15 amino acids. CDR3 nucleotides: TGTGCCAGCAGTCAAGGACGGAGCTCCTACAATGAGCAGTTCTTC. It specifies CASSQGRSSYNEQFF.

In its sample, this clonotype was seen a few times. One junction end disagrees with the germline gene, perhaps due to a read error. J is TRBJ2-1 and V is TRBV12-3 or TRBV12-4; no definite D call. This CDR3 has 13 residues. This CDR3 is CASSLEESARPVF. The CDR3 DNA reads TGTGCCAGCAGTTTAGAGGAAAGCGCGAGGCCTGTCTTC.

This chain links TRBV6-5 with TRBJ2-3; TRBD2 matches at 7 bases. Germline assignment: CDR1 MNHEY and CDR2 SVGAGI. J was trimmed by 7 bases and V by 5 bases; bases with no gene match: 12. CDR3 size: 15 residues. CDR3 region: CASSLLAFSGYTQYF. The CDR3 DNA reads as TGTGCCAGCAGTCTACTAGCGTTCTCCGGTTATACGCAGTATTTT.

This sequence joins TRBV20-1 and TRBJ2-1; D may be TRBD2 (6 bases). Per the germline V gene, CDR1 is DFQATT and CDR2 is SNEGSKA (reference sequence). The CDR3 contains 16 residues. With 3 bases removed from V and 0 bases from J, the gap between germline ends came to 15 bases. The CDR3 protein is CSASRRDRSSYNEQFF. In nucleotides, the CDR3 is TGCAGTGCTAGCAGGCGGGATAGGAGCTCCTACAATGAGCAGTTCTTC.